This T cell receptor (beta chain) appears in the sequencing data of a study of human T cells and chemical hapten exposure. Study-wide background: From small differences in pooled library volume came most of the variation in per-sample TCR yields.

Noted time point: healthy volunteer bleed at 2 weeks. From whole blood left unfractionated, total RNA was extracted. V lost 4 bases to trimming and J lost 7 bases; unmatched junction nucleotides: 3. The germline gives CDR1 SGHRS, CDR2 YFSETQ. The CDR3 extends over 13 amino acids. General study results and limits: DPC sensitization left the count of TCRs above 1 in 1000 unchanged.

The study used a library that attached unique molecular identifiers to individual cDNA molecules. TCRdb re-analysed the RACE reads in MiXCR, keeping a single row per CDR3 protein. The table has 75,000 to 100,000 distinct CDR3 sequences, approximately 8.2% seen once. This clonotype was recorded a few times. Its matching antigen is unknown. This TCR was recovered from a female donor in good health. Some clones in this sample may be carry-over from other donors' samples. The chain employs TRBV5-1 and TRBJ2-1; 9 bases line up with TRBD1. Sequencing was done on a sample of whole blood. The CDR3 loop is CASSPDRGNEQFF. Here the CDR3 DNA reads TGCGCCAGCAGCCCCGACAGGGGGAATGAGCAGTTCTTC.